One sample yielded the 8 T cell receptor beta chains listed below, sequenced in a study of human CD4 T cells and Enterobacteriaceae. The repertoire was sequenced with immunoSEQ multiplex PCR; TCRdb's copy has only in-frame clones and lacks some. The table records about 29,000 clones, approximately 81% of them present only once. The memory gate held CD4+ cells that were not CD45RA+CCR7+CD95- naive cells, over 98% pure. Sequencing was done on a sample of memory CD4+ T cells from blood. Receptors originate from a human donor in good health.

The chain uses TRBV6-6 and TRBJ1-1; D possibly corresponds to TRBD1 (5 bases). Trimming left V 2 bases short and J 1 base short, with 5 bases between. Germline CDR1 is MNHNY and CDR2 is SVGAGI (reference sequence). This CDR3 has 13 residues. In DNA form, the CDR3 reads TGTGCCAGCAGTTACAGGGGGAACACTGAAGCTTTCTTT. Its translation is CASSYRGNTEAFF.

The chain combines TRBV28 with TRBJ1-5; 8 bases are shared with TRBD1. This CDR3 comprises 15 residues. With V trimmed by 7 bases and J by 7 bases, 12 bases remained unmatched. CDR1 is MDHEN, CDR2 SYDVKM, per germline. The CDR3 reads CASTRRGRGQQPQHF. CDR3 coding DNA: TGTGCCAGCACCCGTAGGGGCAGGGGGCAACAGCCCCAGCATTTT.

The chain employs TRBV5-1 and TRBJ2-2; no clear D. The length of the CDR3 is 14 residues. In germline, CDR1 is SGHRS, CDR2 YFSETQ. V lost 9 bases, J lost 0 bases, and 12 bases lay in between. CDR3 nucleotides: TGCGCCACCAAGACCGACGCGAACACCGGGGAGCTGTTTTTT. Protein sequence: CATKTDANTGELFF.

This chain uses TRBV5-1 with TRBJ2-2; D not certain. Germline V CDR1 and CDR2: SGHRS, YFSETQ. This CDR3 spans 14 amino acids. The germline V and J ends were trimmed by 4 bases and 0 bases, with 7 bases remaining between them. The CDR3 bases are TGCGCCAGCAGCGTGGGGTCGAACACCGGGGAGCTGTTTTTT. Its protein product is CASSVGSNTGELFF. The entire variable domain, with the rest obtained from reference TRBV5-1 and TRBJ2-2, is as follows: KAGVTQTPRYLIKTRGQQVTLSCSPISGHRSVSWYQQTPGQGLQFLFEYFSETQRNKGNFPGRFSGRQFSNSRSEMNVSTLELGDSALYLCASSVGSNTGELFFGEGSRLTVL.

The chain employs TRBV7-2 and TRBJ2-3; the D is unclear. Between the trimmed V and J ends, which lost 5 bases and 4 bases, there was a span of 13 bases. The CDR3 is 14 amino acids. Germline V CDR1 and CDR2: SGHTA, FQGNSA. The CDR3 protein is CASSPGREADTQYF. The CDR3 nucleotides read TGTGCCAGCAGCCCGGGCCGAGAAGCAGATACGCAGTATTTT.

The gene calls are TRBV6-4 and TRBJ1-1; 7 nucleotides line up with TRBD1. The CDR3 is 14 residues long. Per the germline V gene, CDR1 is MRHNA and CDR2 is SNTAGT. V was clipped by 2 bases and J by 10 bases; unmatched bases: 10. The chain's CDR3 is CASSDTDRVSGAFF. CDR3 in DNA: TGTGCCAGCAGTGACACTGACAGGGTGTCGGGAGCTTTCTTT.

This rearrangement joins TRBV15 to TRBJ2-5; 7 bases are shared with TRBD1. Per the germline V gene, CDR1 is LNHNV and CDR2 is YYDKDF (reference sequence). The CDR3 spans 17 residues. Trimming at V came to 0 bases and at J to 5 bases, leaving 12 bases not matched to a gene. This CDR3 is CATSRDSVDRIVETQYF. The CDR3 DNA reads as TGTGCCACCAGCAGAGATAGTGTGGACAGGATAGTGGAGACCCAGTACTTC. Full variable domain (outside the CDR3, taken from reference TRBV15 and TRBJ2-5): DAMVIQNPRYQVTQFGKPVTLSCSQTLNHNVMYWYQQKSSQAPKLLFHYYDKDFNNEADTPDNFQSRRPNTSFCFLDIRSPGLGDTAMYLCATSRDSVDRIVETQYFGPGTRLLVL.

V usage is TRBV5-1 and J usage is TRBJ1-3, with D maybe TRBD1 (5 bases). The CDR3 is 14 residues long. V gave up 4 bases and J gave up 0 bases, with 8 bases separating them. Germline loops: CDR1 SGHRS, CDR2 YFSETQ. DNA for the CDR3: TGCGCCAGCAGCGGGGGAGGCTCTGGAAACACCATATATTTT. Translating gives CASSGGGSGNTIYF.